The 17 T cell receptor beta chains reported below all come from one sample, sequenced in a study of blood T cell repertoires in COVID-19. Clones were sequenced by immunoSEQ multiplex PCR, and TCRdb holds only the in-frame ones, with some missing. This sample has 60,000 to 70,000 clones, with 80% to 90% found just once. The sequenced sample consisted of peripheral blood. The receptors originated from a woman in her sixties or seventies with acute or convalescent COVID-19.

A single count supports this clone. The chain is built from TRBV2 and TRBJ2-7; 11 bases line up with TRBD2. This CDR3 has 18 residues. J gave up 2 bases and V 4 bases, and 13 bases lay outside the gene matches. Germline CDR1 reads SNHLY; CDR2 reads FYNNEI. CDR3 sequence reads: CASSGRELLAGATYEQYF. CDR3 bases: TGTGCCAGCAGTGGCCGGGAATTACTAGCGGGAGCGACCTACGAGCAGTACTTC.

The rearrangement uses TRBV5-1 and TRBJ2-7; weak D call: TRBD1 (5 bases). Germline-derived CDR1 and CDR2 are SGHRS and YFSETQ. The CDR3 sequence is 14 residues long. V was cut by 2 bases and J by 7 bases, with 16 bases left in between. DNA of the CDR3: TGCGCCAGCAGCTTACAGGCATCCCGGGTTGAGCAGTACTTC. Translating gives CASSLQASRVEQYF. The full variable domain, rest sourced from reference TRBV5-1 and TRBJ2-7, is KAGVTQTPRYLIKTRGQQVTLSCSPISGHRSVSWYQQTPGQGLQFLFEYFSETQRNKGNFPGRFSGRQFSNSRSEMNVSTLELGDSALYLCASSLQASRVEQYFGPGTRLTVT.

The V and J genes are TRBV5-1 and TRBJ2-2; tentatively, D is TRBD2 (6 bases). Germline CDR1 and CDR2: SGHRS and YFSETQ. There are 15 residues in the CDR3. The V end was cut by 6 bases, the J end by 0 bases, with 12 bases between. This chain's CDR3 is CASNPGTANTGELFF. CDR3 DNA sequence: TGCGCCAGCAACCCCGGGACTGCGAACACCGGGGAGCTGTTTTTT.

The chain has TRBV9 and TRBJ2-3; TRBD2 might be the D (7 bases). The length of the CDR3 is 16 residues. V lost 4 bases to trimming and J lost 2 bases, with 17 bases between them. The germline V gene has CDR1 SGDLS and CDR2 YYNGEE. The CDR3 sequence is CASSTSEGGNTDTQYF. The CDR3 DNA reads as TGTGCCAGCAGCACAAGCGAGGGGGGGAACACAGATACGCAGTATTTT.

The chain links TRBV7-2 to TRBJ1-2, with D possibly TRBD1 on 6 matching bases. The CDR3 contains 15 residues. CDR1 and CDR2 from the germline V gene are SGHTA and FQGNSA. V was shortened by 1 base and J by 5 bases, with 14 bases between the two germline ends. CDR3 bases: TGTGCCAGCAGCTTAGTGACAGGTTTAGGGTATGGCTACACCTTC. This codes for CASSLVTGLGYGYTF.

This chain links TRBV7-8 with TRBJ2-3; 7 bases are shared with TRBD1. V trimming: 2 bases; J trimming: 2 bases; junction bases outside the gene matches: 10. The CDR3 is made up of 17 amino acids. CDR1 is SGHVS, CDR2 FQNEAQ, per germline. In DNA, the CDR3 is TGTGCCAGCAGCTTACTTGTGACAGGGTGGGCCACAGATACGCAGTATTTT. This translates into CASSLLVTGWATDTQYF.

This clone was found a few times. The chain has TRBV6-5 and TRBJ1-2; 10 bases are shared with TRBD1. The germline V gene encodes CDR1 MNHEY and CDR2 SVGAGI. The CDR3 covers 12 residues. CDR3 protein: CAAGQGVRGYTF. CDR3 nucleotide sequence: TGTGCAGCCGGACAGGGGGTACGGGGCTACACCTTC.

The J gene is TRBJ2-2, the V gene TRBV29-1, with unresolved D. Trimming took 0 bases from V and 0 from J, leaving 11 bases between them. CDR3 length: 16 amino acids. Germline lookup yields CDR1 SQVTM and CDR2 ANQGSEA. This CDR3 reads CSVEDPQNPNTGELFF. As DNA, the CDR3 is TGCAGCGTTGAAGATCCGCAGAATCCGAACACCGGGGAGCTGTTTTTT.

The rearrangement uses TRBV5-1 and TRBJ2-4; no firm D call. Trimming removed 9 bases at V and 0 bases at J, with 16 bases between. The germline V gene has CDR1 SGHRS and CDR2 YFSETQ. The CDR3 spans 15 residues. CDR3 sequence: CATAVRSGAKNIQYF. DNA for the CDR3: TGCGCCACCGCGGTCCGGTCGGGAGCCAAAAACATTCAGTACTTC. The variable domain in full, with the rest retrieved from reference TRBV5-1 and TRBJ2-4, is KAGVTQTPRYLIKTRGQQVTLSCSPISGHRSVSWYQQTPGQGLQFLFEYFSETQRNKGNFPGRFSGRQFSNSRSEMNVSTLELGDSALYLCATAVRSGAKNIQYFGAGTRLSVL.

This sequence joins TRBV18 and TRBJ1-5, with D possibly matching TRBD1 (5 bases). CDR1 is KGHSH and CDR2 is LQKENI in the germline V gene. V shed 5 bases and J shed 6 bases, with 14 bases lying between them. The length of the CDR3 is 14 residues. This CDR3 reads CASSSSGLGQPQHF. CDR3 sequence (DNA): TGTGCCAGCTCATCATCAGGGTTGGGTCAGCCCCAGCATTTT.

The sample holds one count of this clone. The chain couples TRBV11-2 to TRBJ1-4; 7 positions match TRBD1. CDR1 is SGHAT, CDR2 FQNNGV, per germline. The CDR3 contains 14 residues. The V gene end was trimmed by 5 bases and the J gene end by 8 bases; junction bases not matched to a gene: 8. In DNA, the CDR3 is TGTGCCAGCAGCCGAGGACAGGCGGGCGAAAAACTGTTTTTT. It is translated as CASSRGQAGEKLFF.

J is TRBJ2-1 and V is TRBV30, with 7 bases identical to TRBD1. Trimming took 0 bases from V and 3 from J; bases not matched to a gene: 5. The length of the CDR3 is 15 residues. Germline-derived CDR1 and CDR2 are GTSNPN and SVGIG (reference sequence). The DNA for the CDR3 is TGTGCCTGGAGTGTGGACAGGCCGGTCTACAATGAGCAGTTCTTC. It is translated as CAWSVDRPVYNEQFF. Based on the CDR3 plus reference TRBV30 and TRBJ2-1, the full variable domain is SQTIHQWPATLVQPVGSPLSLECTVEGTSNPNLYWYRQAAGRGLQLLFYSVGIGQISSEVPQNLSASRPQDRQFILSSKKLLLSDSGFYLCAWSVDRPVYNEQFFGPGTRLTVL.

The chain has TRBV2 and TRBJ1-1; TRBD1 might be the D (5 bases). CDR3 length equals 14 residues. Trimming shortened V by 5 bases and J by 0 bases, and 10 bases separated the two germline ends. Germline lookup yields CDR1 SNHLY and CDR2 FYNNEI. CDR3 protein: CASSIQGMNTEAFF. DNA for the CDR3: TGTGCCAGCAGTATTCAGGGCATGAACACTGAAGCTTTCTTT.

The gene calls are TRBV23-1 and TRBJ1-6, with 8 bases identical to TRBD1. TRBV23-1 is designated an ORF whose function remains uncertain. This CDR3 comprises 20 residues. V was clipped by 4 bases and J by 6 bases; unmatched bases: 20. CDR3 bases: TGCGCCAGCAGTCCTATATCCGGGACAGGACCGTCTTTTTCTAATTCACCCCTCCACTTT. Protein sequence: CASSPISGTGPSFSNSPLHF.

This chain connects TRBV18 to TRBJ2-5, with TRBD1 matching over 7 bases. The germline gives CDR1 KGHSH, CDR2 LQKENI. Trimming cost V 2 bases and J 9 bases; bases outside gene matches: 12. This CDR3 comprises 15 residues. CDR3 bases: TGTGCCAGCTCACCAATACGACAGGGTTCTGAGGCCCAGTACTTC. This sequence encodes CASSPIRQGSEAQYF.

The chain recombines TRBV29-1 with TRBJ1-1, with D maybe TRBD1 (6 bases). V was clipped by 4 bases and J by 4 bases, with 10 bases between them. Germline V gene data show CDR1 as SQVTM and CDR2 as ANQGSEA. The CDR3 extends over 12 amino acids. CDR3 region: CSVATGFTEAFF. The DNA of the CDR3 is TGCAGCGTTGCCACAGGGTTCACTGAAGCTTTCTTT.

The V gene is TRBV6-5, the J gene TRBJ1-3; D might be TRBD1 (6 bases). Trimming left V 6 bases short and J 5 bases short, with 14 bases between. Per the germline V gene, CDR1 is MNHEY and CDR2 is SVGAGI. The CDR3 has 14 residues. The DNA of the CDR3 is TGTGCCAGCAGCTCTGACAGGAGAAGAAACACCATATATTTT. It translates to CASSSDRRRNTIYF.